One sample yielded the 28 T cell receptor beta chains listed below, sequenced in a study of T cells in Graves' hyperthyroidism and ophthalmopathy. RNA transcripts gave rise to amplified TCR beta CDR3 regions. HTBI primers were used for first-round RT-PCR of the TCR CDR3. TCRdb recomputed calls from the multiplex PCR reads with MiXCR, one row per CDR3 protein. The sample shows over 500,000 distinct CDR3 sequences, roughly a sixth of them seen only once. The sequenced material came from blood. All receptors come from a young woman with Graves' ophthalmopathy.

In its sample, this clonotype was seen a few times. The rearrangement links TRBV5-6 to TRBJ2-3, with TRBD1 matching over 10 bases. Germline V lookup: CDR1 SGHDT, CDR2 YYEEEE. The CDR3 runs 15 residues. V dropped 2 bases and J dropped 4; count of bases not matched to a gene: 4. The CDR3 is CASSFRQGASDTQYF. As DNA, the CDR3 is TGTGCCAGCAGCTTTAGACAGGGGGCTTCAGATACGCAGTATTTT.

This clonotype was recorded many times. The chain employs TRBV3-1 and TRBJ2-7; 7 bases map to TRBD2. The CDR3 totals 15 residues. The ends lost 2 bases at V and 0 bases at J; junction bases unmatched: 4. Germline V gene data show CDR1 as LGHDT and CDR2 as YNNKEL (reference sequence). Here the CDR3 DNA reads TGTGCCAGCAGCCAAAGCGGGGTAAGCTCCTACGAGCAGTACTTC. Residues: CASSQSGVSSYEQYF.

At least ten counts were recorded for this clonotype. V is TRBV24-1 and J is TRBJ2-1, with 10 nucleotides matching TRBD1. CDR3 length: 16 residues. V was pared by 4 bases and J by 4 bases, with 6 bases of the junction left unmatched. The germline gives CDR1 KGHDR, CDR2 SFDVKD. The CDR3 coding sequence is TGTGCCACCAGTGACCTTGGGACAGGGGAGTACAATGAGCAGTTCTTC. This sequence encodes CATSDLGTGEYNEQFF.

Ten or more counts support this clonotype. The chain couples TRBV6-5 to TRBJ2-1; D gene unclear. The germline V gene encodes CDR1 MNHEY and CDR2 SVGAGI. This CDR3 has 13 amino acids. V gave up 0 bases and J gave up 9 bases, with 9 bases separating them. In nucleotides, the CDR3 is TGTGCCAGCAGTTACTCTCAGATCGGTGAGCAGTTCTTC. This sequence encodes CASSYSQIGEQFF.

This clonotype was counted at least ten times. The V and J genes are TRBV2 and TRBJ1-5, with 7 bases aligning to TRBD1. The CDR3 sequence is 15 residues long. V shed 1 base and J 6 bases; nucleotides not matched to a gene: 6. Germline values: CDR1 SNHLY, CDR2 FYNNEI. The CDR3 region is CASSEEQGSSQPQHF. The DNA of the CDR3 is TGTGCCAGCAGTGAAGAACAGGGGTCGAGTCAGCCCCAGCATTTT.

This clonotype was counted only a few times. This chain's CDR3 is CASSQEASLSTDTQYF. CDR3 in DNA: TGTGCCAGCAGCCAAGAGGCGTCTCTTAGCACAGATACGCAGTATTTT. The chain employs TRBV4-2 and TRBJ2-3; D gene ambiguous. The CDR3 covers 16 residues. The V gene's germline CDR1 is LGHNA and CDR2 YNFKEQ. Trimming took off 0 bases at V and 0 bases at J, with 10 bases between the two ends.

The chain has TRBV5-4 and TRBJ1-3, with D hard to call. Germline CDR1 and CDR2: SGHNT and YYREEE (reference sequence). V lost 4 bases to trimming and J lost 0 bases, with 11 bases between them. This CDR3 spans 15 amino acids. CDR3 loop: CASSTDASSGNTIYF. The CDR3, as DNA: TGTGCCAGCAGCACGGACGCCTCCTCTGGAAACACCATATATTTT.

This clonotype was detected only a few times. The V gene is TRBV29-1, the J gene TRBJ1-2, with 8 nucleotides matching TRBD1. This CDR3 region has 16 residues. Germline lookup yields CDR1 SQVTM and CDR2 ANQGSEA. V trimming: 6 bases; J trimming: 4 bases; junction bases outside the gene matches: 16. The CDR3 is CSVLGQGPLKGYGYTF. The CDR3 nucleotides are TGCAGCGTCCTCGGACAGGGTCCCCTAAAGGGCTATGGCTACACCTTC.

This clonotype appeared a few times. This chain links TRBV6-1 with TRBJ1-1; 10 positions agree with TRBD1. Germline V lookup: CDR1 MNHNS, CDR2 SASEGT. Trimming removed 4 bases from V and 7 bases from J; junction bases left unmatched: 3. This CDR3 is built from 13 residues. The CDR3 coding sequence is TGTGCCAGCAGTGCGGGACAGGGGTTTGAAGCTTTCTTT. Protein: CASSAGQGFEAFF.

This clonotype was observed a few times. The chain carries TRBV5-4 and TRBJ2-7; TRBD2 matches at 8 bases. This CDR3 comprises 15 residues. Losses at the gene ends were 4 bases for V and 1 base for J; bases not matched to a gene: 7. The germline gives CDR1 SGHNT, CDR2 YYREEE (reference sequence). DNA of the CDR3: TGTGCCAGCAGCGAACCGGGACTAGGGTCCTACGAGCAGTACTTC. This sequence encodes CASSEPGLGSYEQYF.

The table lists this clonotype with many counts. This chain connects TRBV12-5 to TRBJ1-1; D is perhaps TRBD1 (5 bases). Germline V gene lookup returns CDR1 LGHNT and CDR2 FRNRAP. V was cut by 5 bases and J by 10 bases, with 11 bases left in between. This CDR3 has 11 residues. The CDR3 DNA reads TGTGCTAGTGGTGAAGGAGGGGTAGCTTTCTTT. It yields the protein CASGEGGVAFF.

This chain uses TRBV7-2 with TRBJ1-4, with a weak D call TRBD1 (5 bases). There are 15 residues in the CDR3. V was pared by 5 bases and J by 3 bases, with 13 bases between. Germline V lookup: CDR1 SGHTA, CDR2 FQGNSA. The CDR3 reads CASSQTDTPNEKLFF. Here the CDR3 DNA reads TGTGCCAGCAGCCAGACGGACACCCCTAATGAAAAACTGTTTTTT. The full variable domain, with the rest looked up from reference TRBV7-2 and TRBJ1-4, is GAGVSQSPSNKVTEKGKDVELRCDPISGHTALYWYRQSLGQGLEFLIYFQGNSAPDKSGLPSDRFSAERTGGSVSTLTIQRTQQEDSAVYLCASSQTDTPNEKLFFGSGTQLSVL.

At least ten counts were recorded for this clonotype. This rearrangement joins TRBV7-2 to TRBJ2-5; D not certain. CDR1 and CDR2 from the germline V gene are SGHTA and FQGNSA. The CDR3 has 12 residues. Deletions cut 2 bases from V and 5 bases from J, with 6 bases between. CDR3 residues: CASSLFVETQYF. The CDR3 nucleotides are TGTGCCAGCAGCTTATTCGTTGAGACCCAGTACTTC.

CDR3 nucleotide sequence: TGTGCCAGCAGCCCCGGGACTAGCGGGGGCTGGTGGGAGACCCAGTACTTC. The encoded protein is CASSPGTSGGWWETQYF. V gene TRBV3-1 combines with J gene TRBJ2-5; 14 nucleotides agree with TRBD2. Germline-derived CDR1 and CDR2 are LGHDT and YNNKEL (reference sequence). The CDR3 consists of 17 residues. The ends lost 4 bases at V and 5 bases at J; junction bases unmatched: 9.

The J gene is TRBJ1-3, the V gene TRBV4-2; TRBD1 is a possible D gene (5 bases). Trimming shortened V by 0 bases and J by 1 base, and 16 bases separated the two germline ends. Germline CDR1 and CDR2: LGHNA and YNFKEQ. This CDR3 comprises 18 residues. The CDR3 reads CASSQDGFTGGSGNTIYF. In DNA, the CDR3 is TGTGCCAGCAGCCAAGACGGGTTCACTGGGGGGTCTGGAAACACCATATATTTT.

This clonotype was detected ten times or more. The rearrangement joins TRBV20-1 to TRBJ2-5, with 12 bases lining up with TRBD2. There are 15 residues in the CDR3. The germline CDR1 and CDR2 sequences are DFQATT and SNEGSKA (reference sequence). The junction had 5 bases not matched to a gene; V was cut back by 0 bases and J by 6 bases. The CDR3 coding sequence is TGCAGTGCTAGAGATTATACTAGCGGGAGGCAGACCCAGTACTTC. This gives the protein CSARDYTSGRQTQYF.

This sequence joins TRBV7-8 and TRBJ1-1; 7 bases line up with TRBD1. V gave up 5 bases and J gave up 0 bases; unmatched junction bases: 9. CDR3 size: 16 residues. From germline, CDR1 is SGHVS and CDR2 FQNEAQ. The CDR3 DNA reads TGTGCCAGCAGCGCACCGACGGGACAGTTGAACACTGAAGCTTTCTTT. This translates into CASSAPTGQLNTEAFF.

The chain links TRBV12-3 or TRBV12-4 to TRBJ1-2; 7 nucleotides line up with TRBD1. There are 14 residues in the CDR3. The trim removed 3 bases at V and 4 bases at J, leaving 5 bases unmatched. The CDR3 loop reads CASSFDRVGYGYTF. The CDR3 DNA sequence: TGTGCCAGCAGTTTTGACAGGGTCGGCTATGGCTACACCTTC.

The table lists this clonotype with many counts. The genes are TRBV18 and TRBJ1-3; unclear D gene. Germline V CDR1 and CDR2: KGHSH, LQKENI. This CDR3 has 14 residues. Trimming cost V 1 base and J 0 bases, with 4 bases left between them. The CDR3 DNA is TGTGCCAGCTCACCACGGCGCTCTGGAAACACCATATATTTT. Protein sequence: CASSPRRSGNTIYF.

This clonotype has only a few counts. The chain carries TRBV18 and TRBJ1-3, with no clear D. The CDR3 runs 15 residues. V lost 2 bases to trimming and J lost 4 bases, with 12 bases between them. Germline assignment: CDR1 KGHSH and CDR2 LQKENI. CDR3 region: CASSPSGPPGNTIYF. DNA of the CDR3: TGTGCCAGCTCACCATCAGGTCCACCGGGAAACACCATATATTTT. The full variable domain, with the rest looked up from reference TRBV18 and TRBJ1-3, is NAGVMQNPRHLVRRRGQEARLRCSPMKGHSHVYWYRQLPEEGLKFMVYLQKENIIDESGMPKERFSAEFPKEGPSILRIQQVVRGDSAAYFCASSPSGPPGNTIYFGEGSWLTVV.

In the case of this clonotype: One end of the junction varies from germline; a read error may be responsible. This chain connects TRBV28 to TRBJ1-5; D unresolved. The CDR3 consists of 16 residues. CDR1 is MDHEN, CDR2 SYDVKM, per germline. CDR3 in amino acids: CASSLIQPYSNRPQHF. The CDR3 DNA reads TGTGCCAGCAGTTTGATACAGCCTTATAGCAATCGGCCCCAGCATTTT.

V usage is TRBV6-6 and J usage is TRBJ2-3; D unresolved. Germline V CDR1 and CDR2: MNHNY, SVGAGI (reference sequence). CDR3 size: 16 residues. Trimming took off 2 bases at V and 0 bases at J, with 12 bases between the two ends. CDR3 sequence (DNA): TGTGCCAGCAGTTACAGGGCTAGGCCTAGCACAGATACGCAGTATTTT. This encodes CASSYRARPSTDTQYF.

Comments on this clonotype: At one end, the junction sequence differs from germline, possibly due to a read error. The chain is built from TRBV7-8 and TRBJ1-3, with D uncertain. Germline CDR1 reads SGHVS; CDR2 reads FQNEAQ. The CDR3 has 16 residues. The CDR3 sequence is CASSLVPAGQGNAIYF. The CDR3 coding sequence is TGTGCCAGCAGCTTAGTCCCCGCCGGCCAAGGAAACGCCATATATTTT. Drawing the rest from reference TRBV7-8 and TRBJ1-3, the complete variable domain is GAGVSQSPRYKVAKRGQDVALRCDPISGHVSLFWYQQALGQGPEFLTYFQNEAQLDKSGLPSDRFFAERPEGSVSTLKIQRTQQEDSAVYLCASSLVPAGQGNAIYFGEGSWLTVV.

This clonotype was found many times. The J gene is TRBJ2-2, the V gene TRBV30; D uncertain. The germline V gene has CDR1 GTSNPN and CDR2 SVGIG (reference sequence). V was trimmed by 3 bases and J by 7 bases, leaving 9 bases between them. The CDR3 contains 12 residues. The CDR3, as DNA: TGTGCCTGGAGCAGTGTGAGCGGGGAGCTGTTTTTT. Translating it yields CAWSSVSGELFF.

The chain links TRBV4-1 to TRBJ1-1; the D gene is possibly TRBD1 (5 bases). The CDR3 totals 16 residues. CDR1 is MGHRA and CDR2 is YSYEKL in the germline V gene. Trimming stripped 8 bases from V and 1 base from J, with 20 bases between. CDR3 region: CASGNPSGRRNTEAFF. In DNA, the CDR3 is TGCGCCAGCGGAAATCCCTCAGGGCGCAGGAACACTGAAGCTTTCTTT.

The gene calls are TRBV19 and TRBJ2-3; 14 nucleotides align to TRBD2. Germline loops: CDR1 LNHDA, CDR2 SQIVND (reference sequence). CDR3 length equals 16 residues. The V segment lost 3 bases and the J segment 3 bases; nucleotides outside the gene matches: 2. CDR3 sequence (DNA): TGTGCCAGTAGTATGACTAGCGGGGGGGTTACAGATACGCAGTATTTT. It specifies CASSMTSGGVTDTQYF.

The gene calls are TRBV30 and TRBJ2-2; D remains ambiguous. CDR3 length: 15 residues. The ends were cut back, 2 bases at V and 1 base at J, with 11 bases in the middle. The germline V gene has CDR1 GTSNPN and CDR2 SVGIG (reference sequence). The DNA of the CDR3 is TGTGCCTGGAGTAAACGGTCCCTGAACACCGGGGAGCTGTTTTTT. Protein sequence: CAWSKRSLNTGELFF.

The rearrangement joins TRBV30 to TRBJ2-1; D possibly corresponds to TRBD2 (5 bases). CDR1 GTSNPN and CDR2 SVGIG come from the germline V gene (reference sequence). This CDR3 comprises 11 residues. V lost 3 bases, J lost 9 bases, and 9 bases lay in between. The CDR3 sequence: CAWSAEGEQFF. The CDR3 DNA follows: TGTGCCTGGAGCGCCGAGGGTGAGCAGTTCTTC.